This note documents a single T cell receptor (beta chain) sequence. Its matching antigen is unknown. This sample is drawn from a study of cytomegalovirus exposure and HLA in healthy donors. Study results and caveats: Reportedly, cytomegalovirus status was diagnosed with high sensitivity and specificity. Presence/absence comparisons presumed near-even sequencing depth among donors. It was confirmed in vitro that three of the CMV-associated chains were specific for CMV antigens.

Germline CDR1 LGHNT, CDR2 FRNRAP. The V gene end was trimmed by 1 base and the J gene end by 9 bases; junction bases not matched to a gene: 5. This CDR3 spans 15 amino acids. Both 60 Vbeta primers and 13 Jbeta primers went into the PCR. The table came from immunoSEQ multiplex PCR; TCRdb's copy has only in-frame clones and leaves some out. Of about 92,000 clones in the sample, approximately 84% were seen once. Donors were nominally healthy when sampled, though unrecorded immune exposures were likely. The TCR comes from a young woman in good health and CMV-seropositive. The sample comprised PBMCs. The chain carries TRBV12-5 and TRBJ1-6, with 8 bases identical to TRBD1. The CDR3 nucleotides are TGTGCTAGTGGTTTGGCCAGGGGGCAGGGTTCACCCCTCCACTTT. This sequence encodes CASGLARGQGSPLHF. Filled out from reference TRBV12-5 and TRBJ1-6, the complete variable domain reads DARVTQTPRHKVTEMGQEVTMRCQPILGHNTVFWYRQTMMQGLELLAYFRNRAPLDDSGMPKDRFSAEMPDATLATLKIQPSEPRDSAVYFCASGLARGQGSPLHFGNGTRLTVT.